This T cell receptor beta chain was observed in a study of blood T cell repertoires in COVID-19. In the original processing: Reference gene primer amplification gave estimated nucleated cell counts. Only in-frame clones appear in the TCRdb table, and some are missing; sequencing was by immunoSEQ multiplex PCR. V, J and clone size derive from that table, while D and trimming were established from the DNA sequence. This table holds some 150,000 clones, around 87% found once. From germline, CDR1 is MNHEY and CDR2 SVGAGI. Trimming removed 6 bases from V and 3 bases from J, with 8 bases in between. The CDR3 consists of 12 residues. This clone was recorded once.

Sequencing was done on a sample of peripheral blood. This TCR came from a man aged 18 to 29 with active or convalescent COVID-19. The J gene is TRBJ1-2, the V gene TRBV6-5; no clear D. CDR3 nucleotides: TGTGCCAGCAGCCCCGACTACTATGGCTACACCTTC. Its protein product is CASSPDYYGYTF.